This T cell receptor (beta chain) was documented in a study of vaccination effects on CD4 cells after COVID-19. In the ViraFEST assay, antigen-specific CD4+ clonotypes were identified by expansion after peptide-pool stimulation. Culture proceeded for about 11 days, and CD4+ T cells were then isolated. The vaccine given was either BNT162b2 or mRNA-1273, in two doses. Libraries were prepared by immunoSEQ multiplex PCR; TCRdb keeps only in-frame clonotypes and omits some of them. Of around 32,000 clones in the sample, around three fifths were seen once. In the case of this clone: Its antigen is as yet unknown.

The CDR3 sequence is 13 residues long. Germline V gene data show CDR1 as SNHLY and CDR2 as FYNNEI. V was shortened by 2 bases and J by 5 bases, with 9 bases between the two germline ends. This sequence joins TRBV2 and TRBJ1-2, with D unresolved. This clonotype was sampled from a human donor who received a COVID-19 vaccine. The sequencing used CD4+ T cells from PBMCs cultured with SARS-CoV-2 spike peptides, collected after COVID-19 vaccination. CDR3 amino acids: CASSESQVYGYTF. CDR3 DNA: TGTGCCAGCAGTGAATCGCAAGTTTATGGCTACACCTTC. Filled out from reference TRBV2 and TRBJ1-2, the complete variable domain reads EPEVTQTPSHQVTQMGQEVILRCVPISNHLYFYWYRQILGQKVEFLVSFYNNEISEKSEIFDDQFSVERPDGSNFTLKIRSTKLEDSAMYFCASSESQVYGYTFGSGTRLTVV.